This entry is about one T cell receptor (beta chain). The data are from a study of blood T cell repertoires in COVID-19. Assay used: immunoSEQ multiplex PCR; TCRdb lists only in-frame clones, some missing. The sample includes around 200,000 clones, around 84% of them seen just once. V lost 3 bases, J lost 6 bases, and 12 bases lay in between. The CDR3 is made up of 13 amino acids. V usage is TRBV12-3 or TRBV12-4 and J usage is TRBJ2-7; D possibly corresponds to TRBD2 (7 bases). The clonotype comes from a man aged 50-59 years with acute or convalescent COVID-19. Source material: peripheral blood. The CDR3 nucleotides are TGTGCCAGCAGTTTCGCTGCGGGGGCCGAGCAGTACTTC. Its protein is CASSFAAGAEQYF.